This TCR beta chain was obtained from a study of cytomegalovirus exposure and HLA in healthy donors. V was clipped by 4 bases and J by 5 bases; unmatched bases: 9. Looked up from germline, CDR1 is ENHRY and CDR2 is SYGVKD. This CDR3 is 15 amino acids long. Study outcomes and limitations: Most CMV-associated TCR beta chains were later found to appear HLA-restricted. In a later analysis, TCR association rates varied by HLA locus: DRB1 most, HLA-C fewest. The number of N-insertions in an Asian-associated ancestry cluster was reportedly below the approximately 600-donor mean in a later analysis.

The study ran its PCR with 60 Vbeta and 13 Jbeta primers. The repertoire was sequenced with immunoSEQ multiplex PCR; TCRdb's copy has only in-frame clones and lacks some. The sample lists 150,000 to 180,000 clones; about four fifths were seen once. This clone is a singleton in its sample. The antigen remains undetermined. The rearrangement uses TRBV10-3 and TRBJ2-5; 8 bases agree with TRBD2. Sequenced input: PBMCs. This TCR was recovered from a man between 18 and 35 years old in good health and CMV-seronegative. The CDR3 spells CAISAGGSGLETQYF. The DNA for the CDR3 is TGTGCCATCAGTGCGGGGGGGTCAGGTCTGGAGACCCAGTACTTC.